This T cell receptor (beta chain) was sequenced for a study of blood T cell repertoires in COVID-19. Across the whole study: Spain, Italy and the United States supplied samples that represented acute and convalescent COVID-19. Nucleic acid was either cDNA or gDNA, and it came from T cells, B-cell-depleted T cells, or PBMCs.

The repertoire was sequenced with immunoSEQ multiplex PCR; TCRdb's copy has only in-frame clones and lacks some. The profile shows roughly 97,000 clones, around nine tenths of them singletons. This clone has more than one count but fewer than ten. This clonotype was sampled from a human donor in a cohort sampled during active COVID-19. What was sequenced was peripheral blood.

The CDR3 DNA is TGTGCCAGCAGCCGAATGCCGTCAGGGGGTACCTCCTACGAGCAGTACTTC. It encodes CASSRMPSGGTSYEQYF. The chain joins TRBV27 to TRBJ2-7; 7 bases line up with TRBD1. In germline, CDR1 is MNHEY, CDR2 SMNVEV (reference sequence). V dropped 6 bases and J dropped 0; count of bases not matched to a gene: 14. The CDR3 is 17 amino acids.